This passage covers 27 T cell receptor beta chains from one sample sequenced in a study of blood T cells in healthy people across ages. For the second PCR, which ran for 7 to 11 cycles, a sample-barcoded 5' primer and a J-beta primer mix were used. Each CDR3 protein gets one entry after TCRdb re-called the 5' RACE reads with MiXCR. In the table there are hundreds of thousands of distinct CDR3 sequences, roughly 50% of which are singletons. The sequencing sample was made of blood. Receptors originate from a young man in good health.

This CDR3 is CASTSVGRWQETQYF. The CDR3 DNA reads TGTGCCAGCACCTCTGTGGGGCGGTGGCAAGAGACCCAGTACTTC. This rearrangement joins TRBV5-6 to TRBJ2-5, with a possible D match to TRBD1 (5 bases). The CDR3 sequence is 15 residues long. From germline, CDR1 is SGHDT and CDR2 YYEEEE. The ends were cut back, 6 bases at V and 2 bases at J, with 17 bases in the middle.

This clonotype has a handful of counts. The V gene is TRBV11-2, the J gene TRBJ2-2; D might be TRBD1 (5 bases). The ends were cut back, 5 bases at V and 4 bases at J, with 17 bases in the middle. The CDR3 totals 16 residues. Per germline, CDR1 SGHAT and CDR2 FQNNGV. The CDR3 DNA reads TGTGCCAGCAGCCCCGCACTCACTCAGGGCACCGGGGAGCTGTTTTTT. Translation gives CASSPALTQGTGELFF. Drawing the rest from reference TRBV11-2 and TRBJ2-2, the complete variable domain is EAGVAQSPRYKIIEKRQSVAFWCNPISGHATLYWYQQILGQGPKLLIQFQNNGVVDDSQLPKDRFSAERLKGVDSTLKIQPAKLEDSAVYLCASSPALTQGTGELFFGEGSRLTVL.

This clonotype has more than one count but fewer than ten. The chain links TRBV2 to TRBJ1-6; a weak D match, TRBD1 (5 bases). The CDR3 covers 17 residues. Germline CDR1 SNHLY, CDR2 FYNNEI. The V end lost 6 bases, the J end lost 0 bases, and 15 bases lay between the germline ends. CDR3: CASSLAEGSSYNSPLHF. Written as DNA, the CDR3 is TGTGCCAGCAGCCTGGCGGAGGGGAGCTCCTATAATTCACCCCTCCACTTT.

This clonotype was counted only a few times. The chain uses TRBV5-5 and TRBJ2-5, with D perhaps given as TRBD1 or TRBD2 (6 bases each). The CDR3 spans 15 residues. V was cut by 6 bases and J by 5 bases, with 20 bases left in between. Germline V CDR1 and CDR2: SGHKS, YYEKEE (reference sequence). As DNA, the CDR3 is TGTGCCAGCACCTACAGGGACTTCGGGTCGGAGACCCAGTACTTC. This encodes CASTYRDFGSETQYF.

The chain joins TRBV5-1 to TRBJ2-7; TRBD1 aligns across 8 bases. With V trimmed by 4 bases and J by 5 bases, 8 bases remained unmatched. The CDR3 spans 14 residues. Germline values: CDR1 SGHRS, CDR2 YFSETQ. CDR3 nucleotides: TGCGCCAGCAGCCCCAGGACAGGGTCCGACGAGCAGTACTTC. Translated, it gives CASSPRTGSDEQYF.

The rearrangement uses TRBV27 and TRBJ2-5; 9 bases align to TRBD2. This CDR3 spans 17 amino acids. Germline CDR1 and CDR2: MNHEY and SMNVEV (reference sequence). V dropped 0 bases and J dropped 4; count of bases not matched to a gene: 9. CDR3 bases: TGTGCCAGCAGTTTATCCCCCCCCCTAGCGGGGCGAGAGACCCAGTACTTC. Protein sequence: CASSLSPPLAGRETQYF.

This clonotype was seen at least ten times. This CDR3 reads CSATGPLGAFLQETQYF. The CDR3 DNA follows: TGCAGTGCTACCGGACCACTCGGGGCTTTCCTTCAAGAGACCCAGTACTTC. This chain connects TRBV20-1 to TRBJ2-5, with D perhaps being TRBD1 or TRBD2 (5 bases each). The germline V gene encodes CDR1 DFQATT and CDR2 SNEGSKA (reference sequence). Trimming left V 4 bases short and J 2 bases short, with 23 bases between. The CDR3 has 17 residues.

About this clonotype itself: An end of the junction does not agree with germline; a read error may underlie this. The chain employs TRBV7-8 and TRBJ2-5, with 8 bases fitting TRBD1. The J call may be incorrect, as the DNA end agrees better with TRBJ2-7. The V gene's germline CDR1 is SGHVS and CDR2 FQNEAQ. The CDR3 runs to 16 residues. The CDR3 DNA sequence: TGTGCCAGCAGCCTAGCTCGCGGGACAGGTTCATACGAGCAGTACTTC. Translation gives CASSLARGTGSYEQYF.

The chain recombines TRBV5-1 with TRBJ1-5, with D possibly being TRBD1 (6 bases). Trimming cost V 5 bases and J 0 bases, with 12 bases left between them. This CDR3 spans 15 amino acids. In germline, CDR1 is SGHRS, CDR2 YFSETQ. The CDR3 region has the DNA TGCGCCAGCAGTCCAGGGGATTATAGCAATCAGCCCCAGCATTTT. Protein sequence: CASSPGDYSNQPQHF.

A single count supports this clonotype. The chain is built from TRBV7-2 and TRBJ2-1; 8 positions match TRBD2. Germline V gives CDR1 SGHTA, CDR2 FQGNSA. The ends lost 6 bases at V and 0 bases at J; junction bases unmatched: 13. The CDR3 runs to 18 residues. The CDR3 region is CASRNGWPSGPSYNEQFF. The CDR3 region has the DNA TGTGCCAGCAGAAACGGTTGGCCTAGCGGGCCCTCCTACAATGAGCAGTTCTTC.

V is TRBV29-1 and J is TRBJ2-4; 9 bases map to TRBD1. The CDR3 spans 18 residues. Germline V gene data show CDR1 as SQVTM and CDR2 as ANQGSEA. The trim removed 3 bases at V and 1 base at J, leaving 13 bases unmatched. CDR3 DNA sequence: TGCAGCGTTGAGCCCGGGGACAGGGTCGATTGGGCCAAAAACATTCAGTACTTC. Protein: CSVEPGDRVDWAKNIQYF.

CDR3 in DNA: TGTGCCAGCAGTTACTTCGTCTACGAGCAGTACTTC. Translated: CASSYFVYEQYF. The chain combines TRBV6-6 with TRBJ2-7; D gene unclear. The CDR3 has 12 amino acids. V dropped 1 base and J dropped 3 bases, with 4 bases sitting between them. The germline V gene has CDR1 MNHNY and CDR2 SVGAGI (reference sequence).

The rearrangement uses TRBV7-2 and TRBJ1-2, with TRBD1 matching over 7 bases. The CDR3 is made up of 17 amino acids. From germline, CDR1 is SGHTA and CDR2 FQGNSA. Losses at the gene ends were 5 bases for V and 5 bases for J; bases not matched to a gene: 17. CDR3 residues: CASSLGLPGQTQYGYTF. CDR3 bases: TGTGCCAGCAGCCTAGGATTACCGGGACAGACCCAGTATGGCTACACCTTC.

The chain couples TRBV7-8 to TRBJ1-2; D ambiguous. Trimming took 1 base from V and 3 from J, leaving 21 bases between them. This CDR3 has 18 residues. CDR1 and CDR2 from the germline V gene are SGHVS and FQNEAQ. The CDR3 DNA sequence: TGTGCCAGCAGCTTAGTGAGTGAGTCGGCCCGGAGAGACTATGGCTACACCTTC. As protein: CASSLVSESARRDYGYTF.

The V and J genes are TRBV18 and TRBJ1-1; D might be TRBD1 (5 bases). The CDR3 contains 16 residues. Looked up from germline, CDR1 is KGHSH and CDR2 is LQKENI. Trimming removed 2 bases from V and 5 bases from J, with 18 bases in between. CDR3 region: CASSPRQGRGETEAFF. The CDR3 DNA reads as TGTGCCAGCTCACCAAGGCAGGGACGGGGGGAAACTGAAGCTTTCTTT.

The CDR3 spells CASSPGVQNEQFF. The CDR3 DNA is TGTGCCAGCAGCCCCGGCGTACAGAATGAGCAGTTCTTC. The chain links TRBV7-2 to TRBJ2-1; D not certain. The CDR3 totals 13 residues. Germline lookup yields CDR1 SGHTA and CDR2 FQGNSA. Trimming took 5 bases from V and 7 from J, leaving 12 bases between them.

V gene TRBV6-6 combines with J gene TRBJ2-1, with 7 nucleotides matching TRBD2. Per germline, CDR1 MNHNY and CDR2 SVGAGI (reference sequence). Losses at the gene ends were 0 bases for V and 7 bases for J; bases not matched to a gene: 12. The length of the CDR3 is 17 residues. The CDR3 spells CASSYSTERGPRNEQFF. The CDR3 DNA reads as TGTGCCAGCAGTTACTCGACGGAGCGGGGCCCTAGAAATGAGCAGTTCTTC.

The gene calls are TRBV2 and TRBJ2-3; 10 positions agree with TRBD1. Germline loops: CDR1 SNHLY, CDR2 FYNNEI. V dropped 6 bases and J dropped 0; count of bases not matched to a gene: 6. This CDR3 has 16 residues. This CDR3 reads CASRSWTGGSTDTQYF. CDR3 nucleotide sequence: TGTGCCAGCAGATCCTGGACAGGGGGTAGCACAGATACGCAGTATTTT.

The rearrangement links TRBV7-9 to TRBJ2-7; TRBD1 might be the D (5 bases). Germline CDR1 SEHNR, CDR2 FQNEAQ (reference sequence). V gave up 8 bases and J gave up 4 bases, with 12 bases separating them. The CDR3 covers 12 residues. The CDR3 spells CASGQSLYEQYF. CDR3 nucleotide sequence: TGTGCCAGCGGACAAAGTTTGTACGAGCAGTACTTC.

The rearrangement joins TRBV3-1 to TRBJ1-4; no clear D gene. The CDR3 is made up of 15 amino acids. Per the germline V gene, CDR1 is LGHDT and CDR2 is YNNKEL (reference sequence). V was shortened by 6 bases and J by 0 bases, with 11 bases between the two germline ends. CDR3 residues: CASSARSTTNEKLFF. The CDR3 region has the DNA TGTGCCAGCAGTGCACGATCCACAACTAATGAAAAACTGTTTTTT.

The rearrangement uses TRBV10-3 and TRBJ2-3; D unclear. The CDR3 has 11 residues. Trimming cost V 7 bases and J 6 bases, with 8 bases left between them. CDR1 and CDR2 from the germline V gene are ENHRY and SYGVKD. CDR3 loop: CAIMTGDTQYF. For the CDR3, the DNA is TGTGCCATCATGACCGGGGATACGCAGTATTTT.

CDR3 amino acids: CASSQYSYEQYF. The CDR3 DNA reads TGTGCCAGCAGCCAGTATTCCTACGAGCAGTACTTC. The rearrangement joins TRBV4-2 to TRBJ2-7; D unresolved. This CDR3 region has 12 residues. The V and J ends lost 3 bases and 1 base respectively, with 4 bases between them. Germline V gives CDR1 LGHNA, CDR2 YNFKEQ.

This clonotype was detected a few times. The chain has TRBV7-2 and TRBJ2-3, with 11 bases lining up with TRBD2. Germline V lookup: CDR1 SGHTA, CDR2 FQGNSA. CDR3 length equals 16 residues. The ends lost 5 bases at V and 0 bases at J; junction bases unmatched: 4. CDR3 sequence (DNA): TGTGCCAGCAGCCTAAGACTAGCGGGGAGCACAGATACGCAGTATTTT. The encoded protein is CASSLRLAGSTDTQYF.

The chain is built from TRBV27 and TRBJ2-5, with D perhaps TRBD1 (5 bases). Trimming took off 4 bases at V and 11 bases at J, with 14 bases between the two ends. Germline values: CDR1 MNHEY, CDR2 SMNVEV (reference sequence). This CDR3 region has 12 residues. CDR3 sequence: CASSYQGNEQYF. The DNA for the CDR3 is TGTGCCAGCAGTTACCAGGGCAATGAGCAGTACTTC.

This clonotype was counted only a few times. The rearrangement uses TRBV29-1 and TRBJ1-2; D remains unclear. CDR3 size: 14 residues. V dropped 5 bases and J dropped 2 bases, with 15 bases sitting between them. Germline V gives CDR1 SQVTM, CDR2 ANQGSEA. CDR3 protein: CSVPAQTENYGYTF. CDR3 nucleotides: TGCAGCGTTCCGGCCCAAACAGAGAACTATGGCTACACCTTC.

This clonotype was observed a handful of times. The CDR3 DNA follows: TGCAGTGTCAAATCCTGGACTAGCGGGGAGGAGACCCAGTACTTC. This gives the protein CSVKSWTSGEETQYF. V is TRBV20-1 and J is TRBJ2-5; 12 bases are shared with TRBD2. J was trimmed by 5 bases and V by 7 bases; bases with no gene match: 11. Germline-derived CDR1 and CDR2 are DFQATT and SNEGSKA (reference sequence). The CDR3 totals 15 residues.

V gene TRBV20-1 combines with J gene TRBJ2-1, with a possible D match to TRBD2 (5 bases). The CDR3 is 12 residues long. Germline loops: CDR1 DFQATT, CDR2 SNEGSKA (reference sequence). V lost 6 bases and J 7 bases, leaving 13 bases between the germline ends. CDR3 in amino acids: CSAEGGVNEQFF. DNA of the CDR3: TGCAGTGCCGAGGGTGGGGTTAATGAGCAGTTCTTC.